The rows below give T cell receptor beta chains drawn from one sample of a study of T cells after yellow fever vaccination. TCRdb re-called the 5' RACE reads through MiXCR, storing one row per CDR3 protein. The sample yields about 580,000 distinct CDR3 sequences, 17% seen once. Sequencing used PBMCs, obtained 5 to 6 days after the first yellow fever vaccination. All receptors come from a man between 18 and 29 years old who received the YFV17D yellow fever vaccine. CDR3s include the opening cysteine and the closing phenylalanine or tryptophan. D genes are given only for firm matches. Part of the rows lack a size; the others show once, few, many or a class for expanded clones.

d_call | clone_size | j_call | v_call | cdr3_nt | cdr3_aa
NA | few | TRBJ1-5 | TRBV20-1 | TGCAGTGCTACCGGGATACTCAATCAGCCCCAGCATTTT | CSATGILNQPQHF
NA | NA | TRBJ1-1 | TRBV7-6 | TGTGCCAGCAGCTTAGTTTCGGGGTCAACCTCGAACACTGAAGCTTTCTTT | CASSLVSGSTSNTEAFF
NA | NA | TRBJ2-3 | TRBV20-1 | TGCAGTGCTAGGCTCCGGCAGCTAGATACGCAGTATTTT | CSARLRQLDTQYF
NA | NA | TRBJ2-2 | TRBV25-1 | TGTGCCAGCAGTGAATCCAAGACCACCGGGGAGCTGTTTTTT | CASSESKTTGELFF
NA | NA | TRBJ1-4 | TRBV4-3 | TGCGCCAGCAGCCAATCAGTGGGGGGGTGGGGTGAAAAACTGTTTTTT | CASSQSVGGWGEKLFF
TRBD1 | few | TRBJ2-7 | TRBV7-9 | TGTGCCAGCAACCCGGGACAGGGGCTAGACGAGCAGTACTTC | CASNPGQGLDEQYF
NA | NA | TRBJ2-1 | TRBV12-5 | TGTGCTAGTGGTTTGTCCGCGACCCAGGTCGATGAGCAGTTCTTC | CASGLSATQVDEQFF
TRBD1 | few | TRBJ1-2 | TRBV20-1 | TGCAGTGTTGGGACAGCCTATGGCTACACCTTC | CSVGTAYGYTF
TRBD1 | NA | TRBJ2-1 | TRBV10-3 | TGTGCCATCACCACGGGACAGAGGGGGTCGGGGGAGCAGTTCTTC | CAITTGQRGSGEQFF
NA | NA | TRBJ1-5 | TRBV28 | TGTGCCAGCAGCCGGTTCTTGACTAGACGCAATCAGCCCCAGCATTTT | CASSRFLTRRNQPQHF
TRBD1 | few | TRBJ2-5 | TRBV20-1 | TGCAGTGCTAGTATATATACCGGACAGGGGCTCCAAGAGACCCAGTACTTC | CSASIYTGQGLQETQYF
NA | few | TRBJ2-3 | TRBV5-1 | TGCGCCAGCAGCTCCTCCACGGGGGGCTTACCCATTACAGATACGCAGTATTTT | CASSSSTGGLPITDTQYF
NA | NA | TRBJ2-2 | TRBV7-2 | TGTGCCAGCAGCTTTATGCGGGCCGGCACCGGGGAGCTGTTTTTT | CASSFMRAGTGELFF
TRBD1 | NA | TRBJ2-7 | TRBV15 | TGTGCCACCAGCGGGGACAGGGAAGAGCAGTACTTC | CATSGDREEQYF
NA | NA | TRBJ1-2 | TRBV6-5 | TGTGCCAGCAGTTGGCAGGGAGACTATGGCTACACCTTC | CASSWQGDYGYTF
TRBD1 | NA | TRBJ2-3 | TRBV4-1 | TGCGCCAGCAGCCAAGAGGGACAGTTTAGTGGAGCAGATACGCAGTATTTT | CASSQEGQFSGADTQYF
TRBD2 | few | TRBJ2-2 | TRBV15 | TGTGCCACCAGCAGAGCCCGTAGCGGGGGGGCCTTCTATTACACCGGGGAGCTGTTTTTT | CATSRARSGGAFYYTGELFF
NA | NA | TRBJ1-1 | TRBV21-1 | TGTGCCAGCAGCAAAGGGAGCTTGGACGGCACTGAAGCTTTCTTT | CASSKGSLDGTEAFF
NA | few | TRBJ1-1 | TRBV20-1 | TGCAGTGCTTGGGCCAGGGGAGGGACTGAAGCTTTCTTT | CSAWARGGTEAFF
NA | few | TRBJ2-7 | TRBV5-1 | TGCGCCAGCAGCGTGGGACCGGGGAGAATGTACGAGCAGTACTTC | CASSVGPGRMYEQYF
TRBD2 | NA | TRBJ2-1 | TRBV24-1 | TGTGCCACCAGTGATTCCCCGACTAGCGGGGGGCCCTACAGCTCCTACAATGAGCAGTTCTTC | CATSDSPTSGGPYSSYNEQFF
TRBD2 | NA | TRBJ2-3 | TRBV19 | TGTGCCAGTAGAATGACTAGCGGGGACTTCACAGATACGCAGTATTTT | CASRMTSGDFTDTQYF
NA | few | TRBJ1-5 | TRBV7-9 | TGTGCCAGCAGCCTGGCAGGGGTTGCCAATCAGCCCCAGCATTTT | CASSLAGVANQPQHF
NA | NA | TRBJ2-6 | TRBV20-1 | TGCAGTGCTAGTCACACGAGGCCTCTTGGGGCCAACGTCCTGACTTTC | CSASHTRPLGANVLTF
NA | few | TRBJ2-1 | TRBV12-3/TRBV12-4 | TGTGCCAGCAGCGGGACGGAATTAAGCTCCTACAATGAGCAGTTCTTC | CASSGTELSSYNEQFF
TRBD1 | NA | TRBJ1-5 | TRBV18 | TGTGCCAGCTCACCACGGGGACAGCCTAATCAGCCCCAGCATTTT | CASSPRGQPNQPQHF
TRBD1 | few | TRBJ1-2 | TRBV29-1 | TGCAGCGCCCCGACAGGGGGCCCTGGCTACACCTTC | CSAPTGGPGYTF
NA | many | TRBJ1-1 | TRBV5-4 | TGTGCCAGCAGCCCCACCGGGGGGTACACTGAAGCTTTCTTT | CASSPTGGYTEAFF
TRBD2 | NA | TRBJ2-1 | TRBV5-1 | TGCGCCAGCAGCACCGGACTAGCTGACTACAATGAGCAGTTCTTC | CASSTGLADYNEQFF
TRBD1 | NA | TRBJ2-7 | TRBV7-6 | TGTGCCAGCAGCCCGAACGGACAGGGTCGCTACGAGCAGTACTTC | CASSPNGQGRYEQYF
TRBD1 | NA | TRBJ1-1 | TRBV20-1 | TGCAGTGCTCCCGCGGGACAGGGTATTCGTGGTGAAGCTTTCTTT | CSAPAGQGIRGEAFF
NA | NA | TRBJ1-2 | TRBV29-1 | TGCAGCGTTGCGTTGACAGGCAACTATGGCTACACCTTC | CSVALTGNYGYTF
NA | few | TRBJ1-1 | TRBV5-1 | TGCGCCAGCAGCTTGGTGACACCGAACACTGAAGCTTTCTTT | CASSLVTPNTEAFF
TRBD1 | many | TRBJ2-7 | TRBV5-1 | TGCGCCAGCAGCTCGCAGGGACAGTCCTACGAGCAGTACTTC | CASSSQGQSYEQYF
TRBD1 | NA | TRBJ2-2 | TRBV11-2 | TGTGCCAGCGGGAGCAGGGGGCGCTTTGCCGGGGAGCTGTTTTTT | CASGSRGRFAGELFF
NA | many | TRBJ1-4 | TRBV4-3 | TGCGCCAGCAGCCAAGATGCGACTAATGAAAAACTGTTTTTT | CASSQDATNEKLFF
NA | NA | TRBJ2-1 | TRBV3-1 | TGTGCCAGCAGCTGGACGACTGCTAATGAGCAGTTCTTC | CASSWTTANEQFF
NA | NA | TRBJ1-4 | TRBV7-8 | TGTGCCAGCGGTTGGGGGCCTGAAAAACTGTTTTTT | CASGWGPEKLFF
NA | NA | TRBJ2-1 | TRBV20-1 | TGCAGTGCTGTGGAGGGGTACTCCTACAATGAGCAGTTCTTC | CSAVEGYSYNEQFF
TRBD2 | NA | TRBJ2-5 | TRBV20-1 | TGCAGTGCTAGAGATAGGCGGGGGGGCCCCGGGGAGACCCAGTACTTC | CSARDRRGGPGETQYF
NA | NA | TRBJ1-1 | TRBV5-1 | TGCGCCAGCAGCTTGCGGGGGATTTACACTGAAGCTTTCTTT | CASSLRGIYTEAFF
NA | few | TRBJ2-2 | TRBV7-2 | TGTGCCAGCAGCTTACAGGGGCTTACCGGGGAGCTGTTTTTT | CASSLQGLTGELFF
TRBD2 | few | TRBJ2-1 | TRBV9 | TGTGCCAGCAGCGTAGGGGGGGGAACCTACAATGAGCAGTTCTTC | CASSVGGGTYNEQFF
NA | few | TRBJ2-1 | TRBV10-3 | TGTGCCGCAAGGCGTAGGGATGGCAATGAGCAGTTCTTC | CAARRRDGNEQFF
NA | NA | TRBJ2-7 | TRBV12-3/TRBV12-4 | TGTGCCAGCAGTTTAGCGAACGGATACGGAGTGGGCTACGAGCAGTACTTC | CASSLANGYGVGYEQYF
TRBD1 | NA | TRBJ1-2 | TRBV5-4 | TGTGCCAGCAGCTTCGTGACAGGGGGAAACACCTTC | CASSFVTGGNTF
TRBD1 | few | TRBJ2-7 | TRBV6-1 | TGTGCCAGCAGTGAAGCGGACAGGGGGGGACCCTCCTCCTACGAGCAGTACTTC | CASSEADRGGPSSYEQYF
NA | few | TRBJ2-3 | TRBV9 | TGTGCCAGCAGCGTAACAGGGATGGCAGATACGCAGTATTTT | CASSVTGMADTQYF
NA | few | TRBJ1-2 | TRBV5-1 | TGCGCCAGCAGCTTGCAAAAGGGGGTCTATGGCTACACCTTC | CASSLQKGVYGYTF
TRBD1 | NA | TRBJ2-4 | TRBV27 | TGTGCCAGCGCTCTCCGGGACAGGGAAAACATTCAGTACTTC | CASALRDRENIQYF
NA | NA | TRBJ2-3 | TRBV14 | TGTGCCAGCAGCCCCCCCCTGAGGGGGACAGATACGCAGTATTTT | CASSPPLRGTDTQYF
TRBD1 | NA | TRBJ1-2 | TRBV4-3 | TGCGCCAGCAGCCAAGCCGAGGGGGCAAGCTATGGCTACACCTTC | CASSQAEGASYGYTF
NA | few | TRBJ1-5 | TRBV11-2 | TGTGCCAGCAGCTTAGTGGGTCCTAATCAGCCCCAGCATTTT | CASSLVGPNQPQHF
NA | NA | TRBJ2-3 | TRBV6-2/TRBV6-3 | TGTGCCAGCAGTCCCTCGTTCGGGGGAGATACGCAGTATTTT | CASSPSFGGDTQYF